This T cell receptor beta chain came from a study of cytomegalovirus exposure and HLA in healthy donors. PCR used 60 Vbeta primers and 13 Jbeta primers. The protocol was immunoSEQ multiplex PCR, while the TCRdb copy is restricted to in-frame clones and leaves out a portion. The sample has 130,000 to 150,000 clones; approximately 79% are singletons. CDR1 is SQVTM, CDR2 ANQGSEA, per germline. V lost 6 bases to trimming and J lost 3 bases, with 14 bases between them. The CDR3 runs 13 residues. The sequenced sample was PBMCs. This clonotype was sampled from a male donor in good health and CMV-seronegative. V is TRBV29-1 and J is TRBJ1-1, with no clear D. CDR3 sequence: CSVLGGTDTEAFF. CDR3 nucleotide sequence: TGCAGCGTCCTTGGAGGTACTGACACTGAAGCTTTCTTT.